This TCR beta chain was profiled in a study of cytomegalovirus exposure and HLA in healthy donors. Profiled with immunoSEQ multiplex PCR; TCRdb holds only in-frame clones, not every one. The table lists some 120,000 clones, 88% of them singletons. The CDR3 runs 17 residues. CDR1 and CDR2 (germline): LGHNA, YNFKEQ. Trimming took 3 bases from V and 6 from J; bases not matched to a gene: 14. The clonotype comes from a man aged 25 to 40 in good health and CMV-seronegative. The chain couples TRBV4-2 to TRBJ2-3; TRBD2 matches at 8 bases. The sample was PBMCs. Here the CDR3 DNA reads TGTGCCAGCAGCCAGAAAGGGCCAGCGGGAGAGGTGGATACGCAGTATTTT. Translated: CASSQKGPAGEVDTQYF.